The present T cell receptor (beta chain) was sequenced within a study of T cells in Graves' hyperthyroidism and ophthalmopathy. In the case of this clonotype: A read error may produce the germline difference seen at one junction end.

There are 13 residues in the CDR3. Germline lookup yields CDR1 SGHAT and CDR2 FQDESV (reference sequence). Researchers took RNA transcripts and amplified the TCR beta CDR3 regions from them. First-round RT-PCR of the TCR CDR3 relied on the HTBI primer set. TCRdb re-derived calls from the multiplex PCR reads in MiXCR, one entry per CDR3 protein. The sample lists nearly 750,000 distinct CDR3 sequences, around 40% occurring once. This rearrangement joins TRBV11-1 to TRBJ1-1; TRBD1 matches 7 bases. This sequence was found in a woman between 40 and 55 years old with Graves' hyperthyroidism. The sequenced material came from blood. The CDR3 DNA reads TGTACCAGCAGCTTCGGGACAGTCACTGAAGCTTTCTTT. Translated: CTSSFGTVTEAFF.